This TCR beta chain is drawn from a study of CD8 T cells in ankylosing spondylitis. Points from the study as a whole: It was reported that disease-linked clones were significantly enriched in matched ankylosing spondylitis synovial fluid. For ankylosing spondylitis blood, a TCR beta motif of several highly homologous variants appeared characteristic.

This clonotype occurred a few times. What it binds is unknown. Trimming took off 2 bases at V and 7 bases at J, with 11 bases between the two ends. This CDR3 region has 14 residues. CDR1 and CDR2 (germline): MGHRA, YSYEKL. Each TCR beta library was made by quantitative 5'-RACE that incorporated molecular barcodes. TCRdb used MiXCR to reprocess the 5' RACE reads, holding one entry per CDR3 protein. This sample has approximately 540,000 distinct CDR3 sequences; roughly 12% occur once, and the top ten carry nearly 7%. The sample consisted of blood, either unsorted or a sorted T cell fraction (not recorded which). The sequence was collected from a male donor with ankylosing spondylitis. The chain recombines TRBV4-1 with TRBJ2-2; tentatively, D is TRBD1 (6 bases). CDR3 sequence: CASSQPQGIGELFF. The CDR3 DNA reads as TGCGCCAGCAGCCAACCCCAGGGGATCGGGGAGCTGTTTTTT.